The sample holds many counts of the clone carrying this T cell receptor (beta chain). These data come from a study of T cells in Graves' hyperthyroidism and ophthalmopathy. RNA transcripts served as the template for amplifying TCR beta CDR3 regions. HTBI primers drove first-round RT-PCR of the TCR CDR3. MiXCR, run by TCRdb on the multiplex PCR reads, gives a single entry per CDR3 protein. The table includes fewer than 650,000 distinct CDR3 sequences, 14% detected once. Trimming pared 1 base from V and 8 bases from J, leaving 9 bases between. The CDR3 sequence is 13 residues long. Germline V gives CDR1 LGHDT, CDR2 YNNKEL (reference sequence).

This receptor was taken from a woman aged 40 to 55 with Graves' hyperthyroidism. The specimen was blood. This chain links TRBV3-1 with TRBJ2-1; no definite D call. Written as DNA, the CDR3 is TGTGCCAGCAGCCAAGTCCCTCTCGATGAGCAGTTCTTC. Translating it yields CASSQVPLDEQFF.